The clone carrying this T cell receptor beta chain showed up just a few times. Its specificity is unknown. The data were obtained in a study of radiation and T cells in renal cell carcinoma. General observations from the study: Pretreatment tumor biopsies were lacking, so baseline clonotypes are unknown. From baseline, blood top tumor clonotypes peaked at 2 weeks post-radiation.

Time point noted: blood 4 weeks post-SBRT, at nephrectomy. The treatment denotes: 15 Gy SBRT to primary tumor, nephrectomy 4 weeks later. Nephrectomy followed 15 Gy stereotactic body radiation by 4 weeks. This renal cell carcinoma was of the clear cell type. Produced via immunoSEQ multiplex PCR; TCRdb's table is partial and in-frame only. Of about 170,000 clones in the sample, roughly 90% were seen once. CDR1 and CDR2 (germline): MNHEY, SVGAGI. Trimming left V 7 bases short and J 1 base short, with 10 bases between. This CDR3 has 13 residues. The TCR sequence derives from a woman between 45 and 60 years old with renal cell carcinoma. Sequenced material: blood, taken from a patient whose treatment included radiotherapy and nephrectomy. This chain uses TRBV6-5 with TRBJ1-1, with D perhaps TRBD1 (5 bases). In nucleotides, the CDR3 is TGTGCCAGCAAGGGACGAAAGAACACTGAAGCTTTCTTT. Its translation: CASKGRKNTEAFF.